The 9 T cell receptor beta chains below were found in one sample sequenced in a study of T cell changes during pregnancy in multiple sclerosis. Method: immunoSEQ multiplex PCR; TCRdb's copy keeps in-frame clones and lacks some. Here the sample spans tens of thousands of clones, about 90% being singletons. Specimen: CD4+ T cells from peripheral blood mononuclear cells, collected in the second trimester of pregnancy. The origin of the receptors is a female donor in good health, enrolled as a control in a pregnancy study.

The rearrangement uses TRBV7-2 and TRBJ2-5; D not resolved. This CDR3 has 14 residues. Germline CDR1 reads SGHTA; CDR2 reads FQGNSA. With 5 bases removed from V and 3 bases from J, the gap between germline ends came to 13 bases. The CDR3 bases are TGTGCCAGCAGCGCCTCCCGGGTTGAAGAGACCCAGTACTTC. Its protein is CASSASRVEETQYF.

V gene TRBV27 combines with J gene TRBJ1-4, with 9 nucleotides matching TRBD1. Germline V gene data show CDR1 as MNHEY and CDR2 as SMNVEV (reference sequence). V lost 5 bases and J lost 7; bases outside the gene matches: 8. The CDR3 extends over 15 amino acids. The CDR3 loop reads CASSTRQGESEKLFF. As DNA, the CDR3 is TGTGCCAGCAGTACGCGACAGGGGGAGAGTGAAAAACTGTTTTTT.

This clone was counted a few times. The gene calls are TRBV30 and TRBJ1-1; D is perhaps TRBD1 (5 bases). This CDR3 contains 13 residues. Trimming took off 0 bases at V and 3 bases at J, with 8 bases between the two ends. Germline V gives CDR1 GTSNPN, CDR2 SVGIG (reference sequence). CDR3 in DNA: TGTGCCTGGAGTGTACGGGGGGACACTGAAGCTTTCTTT. Encoded protein: CAWSVRGDTEAFF.

A few counts support this clone. The chain carries TRBV4-1 and TRBJ1-2; D is ambiguous. Looked up from germline, CDR1 is MGHRA and CDR2 is YSYEKL. The CDR3 totals 15 residues. Trimming took 1 base from V and 5 from J, leaving 14 bases between them. The CDR3 loop is CASSQGMATEYGYTF. The CDR3 region has the DNA TGCGCCAGCAGCCAAGGAATGGCAACGGAGTATGGCTACACCTTC.

The V gene is TRBV6-1, the J gene TRBJ1-5, with D possibly being TRBD1 (5 bases). There are 15 residues in the CDR3. The germline CDR1 and CDR2 sequences are MNHNS and SASEGT. Trimming stripped 8 bases from V and 3 bases from J, with 17 bases between. Written as DNA, the CDR3 is TGTGCCAGCCATGGCAGGGAAGCCCTCAATCAGCCCCAGCATTTT. Its translation is CASHGREALNQPQHF.

This chain uses TRBV2 with TRBJ2-5; TRBD2 matches 8 bases. After removal of 3 bases from V and 4 bases from J, the junction contained 7 bases not matched to a gene. The CDR3 runs 15 residues. In germline, CDR1 is SNHLY, CDR2 FYNNEI. CDR3 in DNA: TGTGCCAGCAGTGACCAGGCGGGGGGTCGAGAGACCCAGTACTTC. It translates to CASSDQAGGRETQYF.

The chain joins TRBV6-5 to TRBJ1-4; TRBD1 aligns across 7 bases. The V gene's germline CDR1 is MNHEY and CDR2 SVGAGI. With V trimmed by 6 bases and J by 3 bases, 7 bases remained unmatched. The CDR3 extends over 15 amino acids. Written as DNA, the CDR3 is TGTGCCAGCAGGAGACAGGGACTCCCTAATGAAAAACTGTTTTTT. It encodes CASRRQGLPNEKLFF.

This chain uses TRBV7-8 with TRBJ1-2; the D gene is possibly TRBD1 (6 bases). Trimming stripped 3 bases from V and 7 bases from J, with 24 bases between. This CDR3 comprises 17 residues. Germline V gene data show CDR1 as SGHVS and CDR2 as FQNEAQ. CDR3 loop: CASSFSTHTGIGSGYTF. DNA of the CDR3: TGTGCCAGCAGCTTTTCCACACACACAGGGATCGGCTCTGGCTACACCTTC.

This chain uses TRBV4-3 with TRBJ1-2; TRBD1 aligns across 8 bases. Trimming removed 2 bases from V and 4 bases from J; junction bases left unmatched: 6. Germline-derived CDR1 and CDR2 are LGHNA and YSLEER. The length of the CDR3 is 15 residues. CDR3 sequence (DNA): TGCGCCAGCAGCCAAACCGGACAGGGTCCCTATGGCTACACCTTC. Amino acids: CASSQTGQGPYGYTF.